A single sample is the source of the 13 T cell receptor beta chains below, sequenced in a study of blood T cell repertoires in COVID-19. TCRdb keeps only in-frame clones here, not all; method: immunoSEQ multiplex PCR. The sample contains 200,000 to 250,000 clones, around nine tenths of which appear only once. Sequenced input: peripheral blood. The receptor source for this set is an older woman who had recovered from COVID-19.

The chain combines TRBV28 with TRBJ2-3; D is uncertain. V was shortened by 6 bases and J by 4 bases, with 11 bases between the two germline ends. The germline gives CDR1 MDHEN, CDR2 SYDVKM. The CDR3 is made up of 13 amino acids. The CDR3 sequence: CASRVQYSDTQYF. The CDR3 DNA reads as TGTGCCAGCAGGGTCCAGTATTCAGATACGCAGTATTTT.

This sequence joins TRBV6-5 and TRBJ2-7; D is possibly TRBD2 (5 bases). In germline, CDR1 is MNHEY, CDR2 SVGAGI. Trimming left V 4 bases short and J 3 bases short, with 13 bases between. This CDR3 has 14 residues. DNA of the CDR3: TGTGCCAGCAGTTCGACCGGGATTCACTACGAGCAGTACTTC. It codes for CASSSTGIHYEQYF.

The rearrangement links TRBV7-2 to TRBJ1-5; 7 nucleotides agree with TRBD1. The CDR3 extends over 15 amino acids. Looked up from germline, CDR1 is SGHTA and CDR2 is FQGNSA. V gave up 5 bases and J gave up 4 bases; unmatched junction bases: 8. The CDR3 coding sequence is TGTGCCAGCAGCAGGGACAGCGGCCAAAATCAGCCCCAGCATTTT. This translates into CASSRDSGQNQPQHF.

V usage is TRBV27 and J usage is TRBJ2-1, with 9 positions matching TRBD1. V lost 0 bases to trimming and J lost 3 bases; unmatched junction nucleotides: 3. This CDR3 spans 16 amino acids. CDR1 is MNHEY, CDR2 SMNVEV, per germline (reference sequence). In DNA form, the CDR3 reads TGTGCCAGCAGTTTATCCCGGGACAGGGACTACAATGAGCAGTTCTTC. Protein: CASSLSRDRDYNEQFF.

V is TRBV9 and J is TRBJ2-5; perhaps TRBD1 as D (5 bases). Germline-derived CDR1 and CDR2 are SGDLS and YYNGEE. CDR3 length: 15 amino acids. V lost 0 bases and J 5 bases, leaving 14 bases between the germline ends. CDR3 sequence (DNA): TGTGCCAGCAGCGTAGGGCAGGGCGCGTGGGAGACCCAGTACTTC. This sequence encodes CASSVGQGAWETQYF.

The chain is built from TRBV12-3 or TRBV12-4 and TRBJ2-7; 7 bases are a match to TRBD2. V lost 8 bases to trimming and J lost 4 bases; unmatched junction nucleotides: 2. The length of the CDR3 is 11 residues. Written as DNA, the CDR3 is TGTGCCAGCGCCGGGGGGTACGAGCAGTACTTC. Its protein product is CASAGGYEQYF.

The chain recombines TRBV9 with TRBJ2-1, with 9 bases that match TRBD2. Germline V gene lookup returns CDR1 SGDLS and CDR2 YYNGEE. This CDR3 comprises 18 residues. V lost 0 bases, J lost 0 bases, and 7 bases stayed unmatched. For the CDR3, the DNA is TGTGCCAGCAGCGTAGGACAGAATAGCGGGAGCTCCTACAATGAGCAGTTCTTC. Translating it yields CASSVGQNSGSSYNEQFF.

The chain links TRBV11-2 to TRBJ1-1, with D hard to call. CDR3 length: 16 amino acids. The V gene's germline CDR1 is SGHAT and CDR2 FQNNGV. V lost 1 base to trimming and J lost 0 bases, with 12 bases between them. The CDR3 protein is CASSLVPPVVNTEAFF. CDR3 nucleotide sequence: TGTGCCAGCAGCTTAGTACCCCCAGTGGTGAACACTGAAGCTTTCTTT.

V gene TRBV4-1 combines with J gene TRBJ1-3; D gene uncertain. The CDR3 is 15 residues long. Trimming took 0 bases from V and 7 from J, leaving 13 bases between them. Germline V CDR1 and CDR2: MGHRA, YSYEKL. CDR3: CASSQDVGGSNTIYF. In DNA, the CDR3 is TGCGCCAGCAGCCAAGATGTTGGAGGATCGAACACCATATATTTT.

The chain couples TRBV5-1 to TRBJ2-3, with 7 positions matching TRBD1. The CDR3 consists of 13 residues. From germline, CDR1 is SGHRS and CDR2 YFSETQ. Unmatched junction bases numbered 1, after V lost 3 bases and J lost 3 bases. The CDR3 loop is CASSSQGTDTQYF. Here the CDR3 DNA reads TGCGCCAGCAGCTCACAGGGGACAGATACGCAGTATTTT.

This clone was recorded only once. This chain connects TRBV9 to TRBJ1-5; TRBD1 matches at 7 bases. Germline trimming cut 2 bases from V and 5 bases from J; bases unmatched to any gene: 13. CDR1 is SGDLS, CDR2 YYNGEE, per germline. The CDR3 totals 17 residues. Here the CDR3 reads CASSVTYRGYTDQPQHF. The DNA for the CDR3 is TGTGCCAGCAGCGTGACCTACAGGGGCTATACCGATCAGCCCCAGCATTTT.

The chain joins TRBV2 to TRBJ2-2; TRBD1 aligns across 7 bases. Germline assignment: CDR1 SNHLY and CDR2 FYNNEI. V lost 9 bases and J lost 0; bases outside the gene matches: 4. This CDR3 has 14 residues. In nucleotides, the CDR3 is TGTGCCAGGAAAACAGGGGCGAACACCGGGGAGCTGTTTTTT. Translation: CARKTGANTGELFF.

This clone showed up just once. V and J are TRBV6-2 or TRBV6-3 and TRBJ2-3; no clear D gene. The CDR3 has 13 residues. Deletions cut 2 bases from V and 0 bases from J, with 3 bases between. Per germline, CDR1 MNHEY and CDR2 SVGEGT. CDR3 sequence: CASSYPSTDTQYF. CDR3 coding DNA: TGTGCCAGCAGTTACCCTAGCACAGATACGCAGTATTTT.